A single sample gave rise to the 30 T cell receptor beta chains below, sequenced in a study of shared clonotypes between healthy human individuals. Method: immunoSEQ multiplex PCR; TCRdb's copy keeps in-frame clones and lacks some. Altogether around 2.1 million clones are present, 90% to 95% being singletons, with the ten largest covering about 1.8%. Naivety among CD8 cells was defined by CD45RO negativity and positive CCR7 selection, thereby excluding terminally differentiated effector memory CD45RA+ cells. Sequenced: naive CD8+ T cells from PBMCs. Every receptor here comes from a man between 18 and 35 years old in good health. Some clones in this sample may be carry-over from other donors' samples.

The chain couples TRBV11-3 to TRBJ2-7, with TRBD2 matching 11 bases. Germline V lookup: CDR1 SGHNT, CDR2 YENEEA. There are 16 residues in the CDR3. V gave up 5 bases and J gave up 2 bases; unmatched junction bases: 8. CDR3 nucleotide sequence: TGTGCCAGCAGCCCCAACGTAGCGGGAGGGCCCTACGAGCAGTACTTC. Protein sequence: CASSPNVAGGPYEQYF.

A remark on this clone: Other nucleotide sequences in the sample specify the same CDR3. The CDR3 DNA reads TGTGCCAGCAGTTTATCGGGGTCCTACGAGCAGTACTTC. Encoded protein: CASSLSGSYEQYF. The chain employs TRBV27 and TRBJ2-7; D call uncertain. V lost 0 bases and J 1 base, leaving 4 bases between the germline ends. Germline assignment: CDR1 MNHEY and CDR2 SMNVEV (reference sequence). The CDR3 runs to 13 residues.

This sequence joins TRBV11-2 and TRBJ2-7; 12 positions agree with TRBD1. V lost 11 bases to trimming and J lost 7 bases; unmatched junction nucleotides: 6. CDR3 length: 12 amino acids. Looked up from germline, CDR1 is SGHAT and CDR2 is FQNNGV. The CDR3 DNA reads as TGTGCCTGGGGACAGGGGGCGCGGGAGCAGTACTTC. Its translation is CAWGQGAREQYF.

Details on this clone: The sample has other DNA sequences that encode this CDR3 too. The chain employs TRBV7-2 and TRBJ2-5; possibly TRBD2 for D (6 bases). Germline V lookup: CDR1 SGHTA, CDR2 FQGNSA. V was cut by 1 base and J by 4 bases, with 7 bases left in between. The CDR3 totals 13 residues. The CDR3 region has the DNA TGTGCCAGCAGCTTAGGGCGGGGAGAGACCCAGTACTTC. Encoded protein: CASSLGRGETQYF. The whole variable domain, filled in from reference TRBV7-2 and TRBJ2-5, reads GAGVSQSPSNKVTEKGKDVELRCDPISGHTALYWYRQSLGQGLEFLIYFQGNSAPDKSGLPSDRFSAERTGGSVSTLTIQRTQQEDSAVYLCASSLGRGETQYFGPGTRLLVL.

The chain is built from TRBV5-1 and TRBJ2-3; D unresolved. Trimming shortened V by 0 bases and J by 1 base, and 12 bases separated the two germline ends. This CDR3 has 16 amino acids. The germline gives CDR1 SGHRS, CDR2 YFSETQ. The CDR3 DNA reads as TGCGCCAGCAGCTTGGACGGAATTTTAGGCACAGATACGCAGTATTTT. It codes for CASSLDGILGTDTQYF.

There are a few counts of this clone. The chain has TRBV6-1 and TRBJ1-1; TRBD1 might be the D (5 bases). Trimming shortened V by 8 bases and J by 1 base, and 14 bases separated the two germline ends. The CDR3 totals 14 residues. Germline V gene data show CDR1 as MNHNS and CDR2 as SASEGT. The CDR3 bases are TGTGCCAGCGGGCCGGGACTGAGGAACACTGAAGCTTTCTTT. Its protein product is CASGPGLRNTEAFF.

The V call is TRBV9, the J call TRBJ1-4; 10 nucleotides match TRBD1. Per germline, CDR1 SGDLS and CDR2 YYNGEE. The CDR3 contains 16 residues. J was trimmed by 4 bases and V by 3 bases; bases with no gene match: 6. DNA of the CDR3: TGTGCCAGCAGCGCCCTCGGACAGGGGGGTAATGAAAAACTGTTTTTT. This gives the protein CASSALGQGGNEKLFF.

This chain joins TRBV9 and TRBJ2-7; TRBD1 matches 9 bases. The CDR3 totals 14 residues. Trimming took 4 bases from V and 4 from J; bases not matched to a gene: 6. Germline V gives CDR1 SGDLS, CDR2 YYNGEE. As DNA, the CDR3 is TGTGCCAGCAGCCTACGGGACAGGGATTACGAGCAGTACTTC. Its protein is CASSLRDRDYEQYF.

The chain couples TRBV7-2 to TRBJ2-2, with 9 bases fitting TRBD2. Germline-derived CDR1 and CDR2 are SGHTA and FQGNSA. V lost 4 bases, J lost 5 bases, and 5 bases stayed unmatched. The CDR3 totals 15 residues. The CDR3 sequence: CASSSTSGETGELFF. In nucleotides, the CDR3 is TGTGCCAGCAGCTCGACTAGCGGTGAAACCGGGGAGCTGTTTTTT.

The chain uses TRBV30 and TRBJ2-3; D gene ambiguous. CDR3 length equals 13 residues. The germline V gene has CDR1 GTSNPN and CDR2 SVGIG (reference sequence). The germline V and J ends were trimmed by 3 bases and 2 bases, with 9 bases remaining between them. The CDR3 DNA follows: TGTGCCTGGAGGAGCCAGAACACAGATACGCAGTATTTT. It codes for CAWRSQNTDTQYF.

V and J are TRBV7-8 and TRBJ2-7; the D is unclear. In germline, CDR1 is SGHVS, CDR2 FQNEAQ. V gave up 6 bases and J gave up 0 bases, with 12 bases separating them. The CDR3 is made up of 14 amino acids. The CDR3 sequence: CASRPPGASYEQYF. The CDR3 DNA follows: TGTGCCAGCAGACCCCCCGGTGCCTCCTACGAGCAGTACTTC.

The chain's CDR3 is CASSAPGVGAAGELFF. CDR3 in DNA: TGTGCCAGCAGCGCCCCGGGGGTGGGGGCCGCCGGGGAGCTGTTTTTT. This chain joins TRBV9 and TRBJ2-2; possibly TRBD1 or TRBD2 for D (6 bases each). CDR3 length: 16 residues. CDR1 and CDR2 from the germline V gene are SGDLS and YYNGEE. V was cut by 3 bases and J by 6 bases, with 18 bases left in between.

The chain employs TRBV7-9 and TRBJ1-4; no clear D gene. The germline V gene has CDR1 SEHNR and CDR2 FQNEAQ (reference sequence). V lost 3 bases and J lost 7, with 15 bases in between. The CDR3 has 15 residues. The CDR3, as DNA: TGTGCCAGCAGCTTCACCCCAGTTGTCGGTGAAAAACTGTTTTTT. As protein: CASSFTPVVGEKLFF.

The chain is built from TRBV28 and TRBJ2-6, with a weak D call TRBD1 (6 bases). Trimming stripped 4 bases from V and 0 bases from J, with 16 bases between. Germline V gives CDR1 MDHEN, CDR2 SYDVKM. The CDR3 loop spans 18 amino acids. DNA for the CDR3: TGTGCCAGCAGTTCTCCTGGACAGTACCGCTCTGGGGCCAACGTCCTGACTTTC. It is translated as CASSSPGQYRSGANVLTF.

The count of this clone is one. At one of its ends the junction is not consistent with the germline gene, which may arise from a read error. The chain couples TRBV11-2 to TRBJ2-1; D might be TRBD1 or TRBD2, each matching 5 bases. CDR1 is SGHAT and CDR2 is FQNNGV in the germline V gene. The CDR3 consists of 12 residues. In DNA, the CDR3 is TGTGCCAGCAGCCACCCGACAAGGGGAGTGATCTTC. It specifies CASSHPTRGVIF.

The chain is built from TRBV7-9 and TRBJ2-1; tentative D call: TRBD2 (7 bases). Germline lookup yields CDR1 SEHNR and CDR2 FQNEAQ (reference sequence). This CDR3 spans 17 amino acids. V shed 5 bases and J shed 7 bases, with 24 bases lying between them. This CDR3 reads CASSPQKGEGLVNEQFF. The CDR3 nucleotides read TGTGCCAGCAGCCCACAAAAGGGGGAGGGCCTAGTGAATGAGCAGTTCTTC.

Turning to this clone: Different DNA sequences within this sample yield the same CDR3. The rearrangement uses TRBV5-1 and TRBJ2-7, with D unresolved. Trimming stripped 5 bases from V and 0 bases from J, with 9 bases between. The germline gives CDR1 SGHRS, CDR2 YFSETQ. The CDR3 is made up of 13 amino acids. In DNA, the CDR3 is TGCGCCAGCAGTGAAGGGATCTCCTACGAGCAGTACTTC. Encoded protein: CASSEGISYEQYF.

This sequence joins TRBV27 and TRBJ2-7; the D gene is possibly TRBD1 (6 bases). The V gene's germline CDR1 is MNHEY and CDR2 SMNVEV (reference sequence). CDR3 length equals 14 residues. V lost 5 bases and J lost 2, with 13 bases in between. The CDR3 spells CASSVLGATYEQYF. The CDR3 bases are TGTGCCAGCAGTGTCCTGGGGGCGACCTACGAGCAGTACTTC.

Turning to this clone: In the same sample, other DNA sequences code for this CDR3. This chain connects TRBV18 to TRBJ2-7; 8 nucleotides match TRBD1. The V and J ends lost 4 bases and 3 bases, in that order; junction bases with no gene match: 2. The CDR3 loop spans 13 amino acids. Germline CDR1 is KGHSH and CDR2 is LQKENI. Here the CDR3 DNA reads TGTGCCAGCTCACTTGACAGGGGCTACGAGCAGTACTTC. As protein: CASSLDRGYEQYF.

The V call is TRBV27, the J call TRBJ2-7; D perhaps matches TRBD1 (5 bases). V was shortened by 0 bases and J by 4 bases, with 7 bases between the two germline ends. Germline V CDR1 and CDR2: MNHEY, SMNVEV (reference sequence). CDR3 length equals 13 residues. The DNA for the CDR3 is TGTGCCAGCAGTTTATCCTACAGGTACGAGCAGTACTTC. It codes for CASSLSYRYEQYF.

This clone came up once. As DNA, the CDR3 is TGTGCCAGTAGTATCGGAGGGGACATGGGCAATCAGCCCCAGCATTTT. It translates to CASSIGGDMGNQPQHF. V and J are TRBV19 and TRBJ1-5, with D tentatively TRBD1 (6 bases). The germline gives CDR1 LNHDA, CDR2 SQIVND (reference sequence). The ends were cut back, 3 bases at V and 2 bases at J, with 14 bases in the middle. The CDR3 totals 16 residues.

The table lists this clone with a few counts. This chain uses TRBV21-1 with TRBJ1-1. TRBV21-1 is a pseudogene. The CDR3 is 14 amino acids. CDR3 amino acids: CASSKVGEDTEAFF. CDR3 bases: TGTGCCAGCAGCAAAGTGGGGGAAGACACTGAAGCTTTCTTT.

The V call is TRBV28, the J call TRBJ1-3, with D unresolved. Germline loops: CDR1 MDHEN, CDR2 SYDVKM. V was trimmed by 3 bases and J by 2 bases, leaving 2 bases between them. This CDR3 is 12 amino acids long. The CDR3 here is CASSFAGNTIYF. CDR3 bases: TGTGCCAGCAGTTTTGCTGGAAACACCATATATTTT. Filled out from reference TRBV28 and TRBJ1-3, the complete variable domain reads DVKVTQSSRYLVKRTGEKVFLECVQDMDHENMFWYRQDPGLGLRLIYFSYDVKMKEKGDIPEGYSVSREKKERFSLILESASTNQTSMYLCASSFAGNTIYFGEGSWLTVV.

The chain uses TRBV9 and TRBJ2-3; D is ambiguous. Germline values: CDR1 SGDLS, CDR2 YYNGEE. The CDR3 extends over 17 amino acids. Trimming cost V 0 bases and J 3 bases, with 17 bases left between them. CDR3 in amino acids: CASSVGRVWSGTDTQYF. CDR3 nucleotides: TGTGCCAGCAGCGTAGGTCGAGTCTGGAGTGGGACAGATACGCAGTATTTT.

This chain connects TRBV29-1 to TRBJ2-7, with D possibly TRBD1 on 5 matching bases. Germline loops: CDR1 SQVTM, CDR2 ANQGSEA. Trimming removed 3 bases from V and 4 bases from J, with 13 bases in between. This CDR3 contains 13 residues. The CDR3 here is CSVDQGLGYEQYF. CDR3 bases: TGCAGCGTTGATCAGGGTCTGGGGTACGAGCAGTACTTC.

V usage is TRBV7-9 and J usage is TRBJ2-7; no clear D. The germline CDR1 and CDR2 sequences are SEHNR and FQNEAQ (reference sequence). The CDR3 is 11 residues long. Between the trimmed V and J ends, which lost 4 bases and 3 bases, there was a span of 4 bases. The CDR3 DNA follows: TGTGCCAGCAGCTACGACTACGAGCAGTACTTC. Amino acids: CASSYDYEQYF.

The chain employs TRBV9 and TRBJ2-1; D not certain. In germline, CDR1 is SGDLS, CDR2 YYNGEE. With 4 bases removed from V and 6 bases from J, the gap between germline ends came to 14 bases. This CDR3 is 14 amino acids long. The DNA of the CDR3 is TGTGCCAGCAGCCTAACCCCCCAGTTCAATGAGCAGTTCTTC. This translates into CASSLTPQFNEQFF. The entire variable domain, with the rest obtained from reference TRBV9 and TRBJ2-1, is as follows: DSGVTQTPKHLITATGQRVTLRCSPRSGDLSVYWYQQSLDQGLQFLIQYYNGEERAKGNILERFSAQQFPDLHSELNLSSLELGDSALYFCASSLTPQFNEQFFGPGTRLTVL.

The chain combines TRBV19 with TRBJ2-1, with D unresolved. Trimming stripped 3 bases from V and 8 bases from J, with 8 bases between. Germline CDR1 LNHDA, CDR2 SQIVND (reference sequence). The CDR3 is made up of 12 amino acids. The CDR3 protein is CASSMDMDEQFF. DNA of the CDR3: TGTGCCAGTAGTATGGATATGGATGAGCAGTTCTTC.

As DNA, the CDR3 is TGTGCCAGCAGTGCTCCCCCGGGACAGGGGAGCTACGAGCAGTACTTC. This translates into CASSAPPGQGSYEQYF. This sequence joins TRBV6-1 and TRBJ2-7; 10 nucleotides match TRBD1. Germline V gene data show CDR1 as MNHNS and CDR2 as SASEGT. The CDR3 length is 16 residues. V was clipped by 4 bases and J by 3 bases; unmatched bases: 9.

V gene TRBV6-5 combines with J gene TRBJ2-2; D remains ambiguous. The V end lost 7 bases, the J end lost 0 bases, and 6 bases lay between the germline ends. Germline assignment: CDR1 MNHEY and CDR2 SVGAGI. There are 13 residues in the CDR3. The CDR3 DNA is TGTGCCAGCACTGTCCCGAACACCGGGGAGCTGTTTTTT. Its protein is CASTVPNTGELFF.